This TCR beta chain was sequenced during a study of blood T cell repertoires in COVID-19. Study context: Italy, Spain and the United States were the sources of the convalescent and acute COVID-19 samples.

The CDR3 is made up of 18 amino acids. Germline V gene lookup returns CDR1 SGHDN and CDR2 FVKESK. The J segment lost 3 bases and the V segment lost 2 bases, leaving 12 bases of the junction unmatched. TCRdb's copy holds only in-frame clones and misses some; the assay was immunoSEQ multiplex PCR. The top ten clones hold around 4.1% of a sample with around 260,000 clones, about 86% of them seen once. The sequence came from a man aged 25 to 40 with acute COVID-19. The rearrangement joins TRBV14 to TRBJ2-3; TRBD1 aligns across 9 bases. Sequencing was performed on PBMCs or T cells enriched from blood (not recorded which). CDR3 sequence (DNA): TGTGCCAGCAGCCAACGGTTCTTTTCACAGGGGGCGACAGATACGCAGTATTTT. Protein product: CASSQRFFSQGATDTQYF. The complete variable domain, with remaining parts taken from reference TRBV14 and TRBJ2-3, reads EAGVTQFPSHSVIEKGQTVTLRCDPISGHDNLYWYRRVMGKEIKFLLHFVKESKQDESGMPNNRFLAERTGGTYSTLKVQPAELEDSGVYFCASSQRFFSQGATDTQYFGPGTRLTVL.